Below, one TCR beta chain is given with its context. Its antigen is unidentified. Once obtained from cultured CD4+ T cells, the DNA was sequenced using the Oncomine TCR Beta short-read assay. TCRdb called the PCR reads again in MiXCR, with one record for every CDR3 protein. The data hold thousands of distinct CDR3 sequences, with 55% to 75% observed a single time. This entry comes from a study of vaccination and CD4 T cells after COVID-19. As to treatment: roughly nine-day PBMC culture with coronavirus spike peptide pools or control peptides (ViraFEST assay). From germline, CDR1 is SNHLY and CDR2 FYNNEI. After removal of 6 bases from V and 2 bases from J, the junction contained 7 bases not matched to a gene. The CDR3 has 16 amino acids.

The sample comprised CD4+ T cells from blood, cultured in vitro. This receptor was obtained from a human donor who had recovered from COVID-19. The V call is TRBV2, the J call TRBJ2-5, with 12 positions matching TRBD2. CDR3 in DNA: TGTGCCAGCAGGGTGCTAGCGGGGGGGATACAAGAGACCCAGTACTTC. It yields the protein CASRVLAGGIQETQYF.